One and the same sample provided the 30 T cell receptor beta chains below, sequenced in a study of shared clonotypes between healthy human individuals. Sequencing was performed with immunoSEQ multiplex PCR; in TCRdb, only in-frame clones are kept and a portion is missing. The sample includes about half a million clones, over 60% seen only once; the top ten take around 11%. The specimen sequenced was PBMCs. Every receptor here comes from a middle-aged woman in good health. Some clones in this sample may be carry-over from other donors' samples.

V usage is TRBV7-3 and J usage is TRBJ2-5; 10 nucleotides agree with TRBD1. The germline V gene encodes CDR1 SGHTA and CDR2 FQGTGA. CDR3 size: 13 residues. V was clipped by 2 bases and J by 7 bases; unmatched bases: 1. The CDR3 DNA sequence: TGTGCCAGCAGCTTAGGACAGGGGGGGACCCAGTACTTC. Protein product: CASSLGQGGTQYF.

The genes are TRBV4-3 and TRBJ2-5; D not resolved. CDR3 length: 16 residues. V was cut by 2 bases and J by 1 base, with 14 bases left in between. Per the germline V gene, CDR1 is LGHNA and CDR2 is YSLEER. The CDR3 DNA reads TGCGCCAGCAGCCAAACACCTAGGTGGGCCCAAGAGACCCAGTACTTC. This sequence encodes CASSQTPRWAQETQYF.

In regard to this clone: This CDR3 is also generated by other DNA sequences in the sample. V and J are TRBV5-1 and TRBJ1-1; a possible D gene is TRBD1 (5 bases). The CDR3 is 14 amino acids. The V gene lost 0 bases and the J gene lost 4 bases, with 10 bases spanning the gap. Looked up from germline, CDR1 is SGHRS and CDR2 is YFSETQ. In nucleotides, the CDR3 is TGCGCCAGCAGCTTGGCGGGGGTAGGCACTGAAGCTTTCTTT. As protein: CASSLAGVGTEAFF.

CDR3 nucleotide sequence: TGTGCCAGCAGCTCCAGTAGGACAGGGCTGGGTCACACTGAAGCTTTCTTT. The encoded protein is CASSSSRTGLGHTEAFF. The chain is built from TRBV11-2 and TRBJ1-1, with 8 bases that match TRBD1. The CDR3 has 17 residues. In germline, CDR1 is SGHAT, CDR2 FQNNGV. The J segment lost 3 bases and the V segment lost 4 bases, leaving 13 bases of the junction unmatched.

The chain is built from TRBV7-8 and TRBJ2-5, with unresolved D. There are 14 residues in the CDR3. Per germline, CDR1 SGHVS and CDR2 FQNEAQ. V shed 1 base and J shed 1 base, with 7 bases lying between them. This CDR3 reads CASSLGGVQETQYF. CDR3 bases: TGTGCCAGCAGCTTAGGAGGAGTCCAAGAGACCCAGTACTTC. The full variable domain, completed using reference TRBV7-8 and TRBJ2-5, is GAGVSQSPRYKVAKRGQDVALRCDPISGHVSLFWYQQALGQGPEFLTYFQNEAQLDKSGLPSDRFFAERPEGSVSTLKIQRTQQEDSAVYLCASSLGGVQETQYFGPGTRLLVL.

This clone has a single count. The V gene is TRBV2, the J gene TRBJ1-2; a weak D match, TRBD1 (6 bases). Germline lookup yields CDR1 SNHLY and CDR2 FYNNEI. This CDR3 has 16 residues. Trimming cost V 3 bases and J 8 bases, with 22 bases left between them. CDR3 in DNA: TGTGCCAGCAGTGAGAACCCCCGGGGGGCAGAGCGCGGCTACACCTTC. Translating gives CASSENPRGAERGYTF. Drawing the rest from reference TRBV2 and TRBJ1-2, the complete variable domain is EPEVTQTPSHQVTQMGQEVILRCVPISNHLYFYWYRQILGQKVEFLVSFYNNEISEKSEIFDDQFSVERPDGSNFTLKIRSTKLEDSAMYFCASSENPRGAERGYTFGSGTRLTVV.

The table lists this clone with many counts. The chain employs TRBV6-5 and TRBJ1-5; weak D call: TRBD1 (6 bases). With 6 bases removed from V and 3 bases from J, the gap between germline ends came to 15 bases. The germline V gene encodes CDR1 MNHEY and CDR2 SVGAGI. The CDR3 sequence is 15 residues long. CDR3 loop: CASSPDRRYNQPQHF. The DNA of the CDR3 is TGTGCCAGCAGCCCCGACAGGAGGTACAATCAGCCCCAGCATTTT.

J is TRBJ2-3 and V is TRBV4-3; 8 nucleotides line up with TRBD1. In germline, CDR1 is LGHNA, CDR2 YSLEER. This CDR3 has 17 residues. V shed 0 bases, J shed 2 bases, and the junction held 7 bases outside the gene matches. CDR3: CASSQDWGQEITDTQYF. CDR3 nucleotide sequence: TGCGCCAGCAGCCAAGATTGGGGACAGGAGATCACAGATACGCAGTATTTT.

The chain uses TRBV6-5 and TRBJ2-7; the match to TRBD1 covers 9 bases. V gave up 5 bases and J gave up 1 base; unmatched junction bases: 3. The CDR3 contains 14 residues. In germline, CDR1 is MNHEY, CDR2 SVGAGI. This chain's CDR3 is CASSPGTGSYEQYF. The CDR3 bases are TGTGCCAGCAGTCCCGGGACAGGGTCCTACGAGCAGTACTTC.

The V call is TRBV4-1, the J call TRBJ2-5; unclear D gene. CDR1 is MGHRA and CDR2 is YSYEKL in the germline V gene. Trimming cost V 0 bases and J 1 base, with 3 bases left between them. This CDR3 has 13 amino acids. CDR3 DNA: TGCGCCAGCAGCCAAGACGGCCAAGAGACCCAGTACTTC. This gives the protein CASSQDGQETQYF.

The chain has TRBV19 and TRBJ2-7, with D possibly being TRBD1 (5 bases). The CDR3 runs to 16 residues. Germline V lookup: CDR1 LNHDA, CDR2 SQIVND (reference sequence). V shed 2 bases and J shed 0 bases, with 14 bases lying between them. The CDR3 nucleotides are TGTGCCAGTAGTATAAGGGGCAGCCAGACCTCCTACGAGCAGTACTTC. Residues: CASSIRGSQTSYEQYF.

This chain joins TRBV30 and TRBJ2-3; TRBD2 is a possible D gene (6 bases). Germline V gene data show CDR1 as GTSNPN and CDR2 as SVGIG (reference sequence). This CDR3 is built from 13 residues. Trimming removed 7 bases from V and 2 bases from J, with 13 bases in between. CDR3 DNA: TGTGCCTACCACGGGGGAAACACAGATACGCAGTATTTT. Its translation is CAYHGGNTDTQYF. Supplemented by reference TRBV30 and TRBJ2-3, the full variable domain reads SQTIHQWPATLVQPVGSPLSLECTVEGTSNPNLYWYRQAAGRGLQLLFYSVGIGQISSEVPQNLSASRPQDRQFILSSKKLLLSDSGFYLCAYHGGNTDTQYFGPGTRLTVL.

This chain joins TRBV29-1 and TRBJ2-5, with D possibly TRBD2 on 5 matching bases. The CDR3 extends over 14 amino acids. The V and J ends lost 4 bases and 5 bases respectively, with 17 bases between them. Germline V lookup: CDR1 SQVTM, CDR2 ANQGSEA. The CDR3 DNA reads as TGCAGCGTTGTAGGGAGAGGATTGAGGGAGACCCAGTACTTC. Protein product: CSVVGRGLRETQYF.

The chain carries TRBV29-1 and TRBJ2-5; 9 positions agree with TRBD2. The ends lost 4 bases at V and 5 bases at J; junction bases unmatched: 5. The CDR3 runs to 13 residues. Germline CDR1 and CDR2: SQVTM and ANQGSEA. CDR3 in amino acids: CSVGPGTSETQYF. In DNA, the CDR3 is TGCAGCGTTGGACCCGGGACTAGCGAGACCCAGTACTTC.

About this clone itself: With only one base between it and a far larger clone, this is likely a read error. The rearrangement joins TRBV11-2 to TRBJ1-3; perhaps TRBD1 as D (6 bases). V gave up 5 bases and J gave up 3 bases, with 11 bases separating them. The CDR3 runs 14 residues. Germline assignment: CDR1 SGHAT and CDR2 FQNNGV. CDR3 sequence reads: CASSVNRVGNTIYF. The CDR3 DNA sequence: TGTGCCAGCAGCGTAAACAGGGTTGGAAACACCATATATTTT.

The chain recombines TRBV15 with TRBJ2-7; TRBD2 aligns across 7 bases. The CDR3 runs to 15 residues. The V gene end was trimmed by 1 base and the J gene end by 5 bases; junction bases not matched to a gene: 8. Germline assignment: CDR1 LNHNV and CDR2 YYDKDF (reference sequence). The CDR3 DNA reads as TGTGCCACCAGCAGAGTTGGCGGGAGCTTCCACGAGCAGTACTTC. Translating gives CATSRVGGSFHEQYF. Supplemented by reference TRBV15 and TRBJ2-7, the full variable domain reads DAMVIQNPRYQVTQFGKPVTLSCSQTLNHNVMYWYQQKSSQAPKLLFHYYDKDFNNEADTPDNFQSRRPNTSFCFLDIRSPGLGDTAMYLCATSRVGGSFHEQYFGPGTRLTVT.

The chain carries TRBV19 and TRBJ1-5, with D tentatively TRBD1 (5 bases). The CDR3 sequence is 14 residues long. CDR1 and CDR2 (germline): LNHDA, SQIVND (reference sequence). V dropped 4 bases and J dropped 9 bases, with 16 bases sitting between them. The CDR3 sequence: CASSNGQGARPQHF. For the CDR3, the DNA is TGTGCCAGTAGTAACGGACAAGGAGCTAGGCCCCAGCATTTT.

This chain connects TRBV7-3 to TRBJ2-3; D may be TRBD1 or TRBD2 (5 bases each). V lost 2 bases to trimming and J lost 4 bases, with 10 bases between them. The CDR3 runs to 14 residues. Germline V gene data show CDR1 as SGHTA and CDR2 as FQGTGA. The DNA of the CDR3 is TGTGCCAGCAGCTTAGGGGGTTTGGCAGATACGCAGTATTTT. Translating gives CASSLGGLADTQYF.

The CDR3 reads CSVWGDRHYEQYF. In DNA, the CDR3 is TGCAGCGTATGGGGTGACAGACACTACGAGCAGTACTTC. V usage is TRBV29-1 and J usage is TRBJ2-5; a possible D gene is TRBD1 (5 bases). The J call may be wrong; the DNA end is better matched by TRBJ2-7. CDR1 and CDR2 (germline): SQVTM, ANQGSEA. The CDR3 consists of 13 residues.

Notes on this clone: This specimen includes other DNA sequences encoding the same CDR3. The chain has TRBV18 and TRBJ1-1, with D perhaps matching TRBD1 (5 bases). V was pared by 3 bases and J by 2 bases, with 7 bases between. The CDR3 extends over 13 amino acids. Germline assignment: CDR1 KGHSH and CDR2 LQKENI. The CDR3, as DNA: TGTGCCAGCTCACCTGGGGGAAACACTGAAGCTTTCTTT. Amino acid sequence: CASSPGGNTEAFF.

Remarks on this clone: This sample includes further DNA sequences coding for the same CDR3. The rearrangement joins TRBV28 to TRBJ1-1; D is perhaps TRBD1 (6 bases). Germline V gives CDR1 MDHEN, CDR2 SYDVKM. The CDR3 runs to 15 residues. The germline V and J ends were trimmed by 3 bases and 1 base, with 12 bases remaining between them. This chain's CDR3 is CASSLLGQKNTEAFF. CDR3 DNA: TGTGCCAGCAGTTTGCTTGGACAGAAGAACACTGAAGCTTTCTTT.

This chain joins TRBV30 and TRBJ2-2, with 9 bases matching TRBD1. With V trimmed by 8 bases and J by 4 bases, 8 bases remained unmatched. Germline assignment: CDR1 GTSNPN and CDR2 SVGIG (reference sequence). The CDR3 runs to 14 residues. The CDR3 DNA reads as TGTGCCCTAAACAGGGGGCGGAGCACCGGGGAGCTGTTTTTT. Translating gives CALNRGRSTGELFF.

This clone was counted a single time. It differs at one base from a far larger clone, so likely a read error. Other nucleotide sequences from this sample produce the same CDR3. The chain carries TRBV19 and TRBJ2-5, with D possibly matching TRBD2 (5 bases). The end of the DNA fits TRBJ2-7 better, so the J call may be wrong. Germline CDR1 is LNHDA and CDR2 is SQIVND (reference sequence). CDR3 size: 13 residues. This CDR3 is CASSPGVPYEQYF. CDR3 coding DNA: TGCGCCAGTTCCCCCGGGGTACCCTACGAGCAGTACTTC.

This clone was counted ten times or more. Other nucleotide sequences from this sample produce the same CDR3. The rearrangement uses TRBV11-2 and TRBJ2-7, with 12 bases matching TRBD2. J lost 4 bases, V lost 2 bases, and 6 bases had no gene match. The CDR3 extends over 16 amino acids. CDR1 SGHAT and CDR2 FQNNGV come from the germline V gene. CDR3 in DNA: TGTGCCAGCAGCTTATTAGTCGGGACTAGCGGGTACGAGCAGTACTTC. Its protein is CASSLLVGTSGYEQYF.

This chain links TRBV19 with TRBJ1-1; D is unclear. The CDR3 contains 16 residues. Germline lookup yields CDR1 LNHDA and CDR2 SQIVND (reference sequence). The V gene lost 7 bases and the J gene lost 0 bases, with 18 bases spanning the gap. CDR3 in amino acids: CASTPSRGWLNTEAFF. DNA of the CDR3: TGTGCCAGTACCCCCAGCAGAGGGTGGCTGAACACTGAAGCTTTCTTT. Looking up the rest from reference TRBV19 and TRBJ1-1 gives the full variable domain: DGGITQSPKYLFRKEGQNVTLSCEQNLNHDAMYWYRQDPGQGLRLIYYSQIVNDFQKGDIAEGYSVSREKKESFPLTVTSAQKNPTAFYLCASTPSRGWLNTEAFFGQGTRLTVV.

CDR3: CASSSAFF. CDR3 DNA: TGTGCCAGCAGTTCCGCTTTTTTT. The V and J genes are TRBV28 and TRBJ1-4, with no clear D. Trimming stripped 4 bases from V and 17 bases from J, with 5 bases between. Germline-derived CDR1 and CDR2 are MDHEN and SYDVKM. This CDR3 contains 8 residues.

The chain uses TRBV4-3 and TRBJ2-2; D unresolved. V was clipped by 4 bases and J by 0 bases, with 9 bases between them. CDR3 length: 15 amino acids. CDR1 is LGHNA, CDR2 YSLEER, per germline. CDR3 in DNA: TGCGCCAGCAGCCGCGACAACGCGAACACCGGGGAGCTGTTTTTT. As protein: CASSRDNANTGELFF.

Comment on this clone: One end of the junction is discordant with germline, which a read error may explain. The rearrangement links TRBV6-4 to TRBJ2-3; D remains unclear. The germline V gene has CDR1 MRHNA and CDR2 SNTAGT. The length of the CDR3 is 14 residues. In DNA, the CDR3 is TGTACCAGCAGTGACGGACCAGCGACAGATACGCAGTATTTT. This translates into CTSSDGPATDTQYF.

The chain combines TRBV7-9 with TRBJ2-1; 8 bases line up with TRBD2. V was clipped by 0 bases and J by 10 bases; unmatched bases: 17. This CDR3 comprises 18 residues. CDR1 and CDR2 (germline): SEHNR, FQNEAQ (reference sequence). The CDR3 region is CASSLAWRREAGLGEQFF. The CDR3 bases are TGTGCCAGCAGCTTAGCGTGGAGGCGGGAGGCTGGTCTAGGGGAGCAGTTCTTC.

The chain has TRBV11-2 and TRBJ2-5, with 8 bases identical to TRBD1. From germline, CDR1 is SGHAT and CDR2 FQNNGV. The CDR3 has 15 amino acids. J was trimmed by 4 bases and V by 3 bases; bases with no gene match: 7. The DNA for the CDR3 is TGTGCCAGCAGCTTGGACAGGGAGCAGGGAGAGACCCAGTACTTC. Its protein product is CASSLDREQGETQYF.